This T cell receptor beta chain originates from a study of T-cell memory formation after mild COVID-19. Barcoded TCR alpha and TCR beta cDNA libraries with UMIs came from 5'RACE using constant-segment primers. MiXCR was run by TCRdb on the 5' RACE reads, yielding one entry per CDR3 protein. The repertoire holds 250,000 to 300,000 distinct CDR3 sequences, with 8% to 10% as singletons. This clonotype was counted only a few times. Its antigen is unknown. Study-wide results and limits: Pre-infection memory carried some responding clones, suggesting that cross-reactive memory joined. A second wave expanding day 15 to 37 was CD4+-biased; contracting clones were balanced. CM and EM subsets held most contracting CD4+ clones; EMRA held CD8+ ones.

V shed 3 bases and J shed 9 bases, with 12 bases lying between them. The CDR3 sequence is 13 residues long. Germline V gene lookup returns CDR1 SEHNR and CDR2 FQNEAQ (reference sequence). This clonotype originated in a man younger than 35 who had mild COVID-19 (a few samples of this study predate the infection). Cell type and time point are not known. The chain carries TRBV7-9 and TRBJ2-1, with TRBD2 as a possible D gene (7 bases). The sample taken for sequencing was PBMCs or a T cell subset sorted from them (not recorded which). The DNA for the CDR3 is TGTGCCAGCAGCTTGGGGGGGGCTGCTGAGCAGTTCTTC. Translating it yields CASSLGGAAEQFF.